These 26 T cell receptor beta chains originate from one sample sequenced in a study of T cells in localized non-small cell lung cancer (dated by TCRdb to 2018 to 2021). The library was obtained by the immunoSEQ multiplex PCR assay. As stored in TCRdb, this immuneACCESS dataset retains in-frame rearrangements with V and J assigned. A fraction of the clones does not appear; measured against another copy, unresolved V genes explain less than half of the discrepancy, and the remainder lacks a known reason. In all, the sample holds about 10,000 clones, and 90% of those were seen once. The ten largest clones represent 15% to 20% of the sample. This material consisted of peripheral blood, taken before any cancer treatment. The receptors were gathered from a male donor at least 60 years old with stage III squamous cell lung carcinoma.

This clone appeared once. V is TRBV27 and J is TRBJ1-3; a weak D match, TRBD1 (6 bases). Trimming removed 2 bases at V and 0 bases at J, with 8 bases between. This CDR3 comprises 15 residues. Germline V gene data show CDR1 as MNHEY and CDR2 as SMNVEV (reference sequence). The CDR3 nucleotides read TGTGCCAGCAGTTTAGGGGGGGCCTCTGGAAACACCATATATTTT. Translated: CASSLGGASGNTIYF.

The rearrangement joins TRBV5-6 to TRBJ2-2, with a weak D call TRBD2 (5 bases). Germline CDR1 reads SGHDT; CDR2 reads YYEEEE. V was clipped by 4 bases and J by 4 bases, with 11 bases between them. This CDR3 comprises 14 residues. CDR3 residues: CASSTPSSTGELFF. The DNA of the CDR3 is TGTGCCAGCAGCACCCCTAGCTCCACCGGGGAGCTGTTTTTT.

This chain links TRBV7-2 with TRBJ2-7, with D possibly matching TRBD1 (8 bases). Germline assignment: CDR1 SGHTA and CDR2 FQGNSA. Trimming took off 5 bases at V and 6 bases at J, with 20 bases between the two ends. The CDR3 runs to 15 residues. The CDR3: CASSAGGTGVTEQYF. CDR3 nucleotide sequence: TGTGCCAGCAGCGCCGGGGGGACAGGTGTCACCGAGCAGTACTTC. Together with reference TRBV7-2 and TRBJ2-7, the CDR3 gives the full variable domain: GAGVSQSPSNKVTEKGKDVELRCDPISGHTALYWYRQSLGQGLEFLIYFQGNSAPDKSGLPSDRFSAERTGGSVSTLTIQRTQQEDSAVYLCASSAGGTGVTEQYFGPGTRLTVT.

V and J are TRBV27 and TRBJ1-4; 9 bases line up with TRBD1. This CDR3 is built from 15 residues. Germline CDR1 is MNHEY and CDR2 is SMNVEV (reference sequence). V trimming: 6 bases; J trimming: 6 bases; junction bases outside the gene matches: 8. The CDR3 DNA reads TGTGCCAGCAGACAACAGGGGGCGAGGGATGAAAAACTGTTTTTT. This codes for CASRQQGARDEKLFF. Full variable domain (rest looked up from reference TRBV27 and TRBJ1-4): EAQVTQNPRYLITVTGKKLTVTCSQNMNHEYMSWYRQDPGLGLRQIYYSMNVEVTDKGDVPEGYKVSRKEKRNFPLILESPSPNQTSLYFCASRQQGARDEKLFFGSGTQLSVL.

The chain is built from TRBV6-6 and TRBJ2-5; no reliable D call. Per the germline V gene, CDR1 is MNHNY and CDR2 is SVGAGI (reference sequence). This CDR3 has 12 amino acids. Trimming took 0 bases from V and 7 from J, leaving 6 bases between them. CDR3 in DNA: TGTGCCAGCAGTTACTCGACGGTGACCCAGTACTTC. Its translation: CASSYSTVTQYF.

The CDR3 DNA reads TGTGCCAGCAGCTCGGGACAGCAGAACACTGAAGCTTTCTTT. It codes for CASSSGQQNTEAFF. The chain links TRBV7-3 to TRBJ1-1; 7 bases align to TRBD1. CDR3 size: 14 residues. Germline CDR1 SGHTA, CDR2 FQGTGA. Trimming took 4 bases from V and 1 from J; bases not matched to a gene: 3.

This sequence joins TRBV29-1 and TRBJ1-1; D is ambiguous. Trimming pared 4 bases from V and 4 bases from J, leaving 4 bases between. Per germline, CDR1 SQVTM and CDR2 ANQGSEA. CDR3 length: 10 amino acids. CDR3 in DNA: TGCAGCGTTGGGATCACTGAAGCTTTCTTT. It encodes CSVGITEAFF.

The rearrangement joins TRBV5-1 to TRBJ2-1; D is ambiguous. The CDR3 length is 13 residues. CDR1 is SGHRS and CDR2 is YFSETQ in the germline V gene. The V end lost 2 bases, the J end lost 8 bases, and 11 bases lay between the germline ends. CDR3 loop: CASSLLLGDEQFF. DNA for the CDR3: TGCGCCAGCAGCTTACTACTTGGGGATGAGCAGTTCTTC.

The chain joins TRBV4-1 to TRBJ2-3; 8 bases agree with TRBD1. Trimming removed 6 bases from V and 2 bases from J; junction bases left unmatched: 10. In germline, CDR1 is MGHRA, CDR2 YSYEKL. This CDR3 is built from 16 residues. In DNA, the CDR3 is TGCGCCAGCAGTAGGTGGGGGACAGGTTTCACAGATACGCAGTATTTT. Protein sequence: CASSRWGTGFTDTQYF.

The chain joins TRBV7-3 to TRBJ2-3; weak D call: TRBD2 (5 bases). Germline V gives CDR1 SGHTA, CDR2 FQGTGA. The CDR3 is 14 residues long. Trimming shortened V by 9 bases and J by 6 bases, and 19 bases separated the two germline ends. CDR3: CASKLNFGVDTQYF. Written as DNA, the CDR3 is TGTGCCAGTAAGCTTAATTTCGGGGTGGATACGCAGTATTTT.

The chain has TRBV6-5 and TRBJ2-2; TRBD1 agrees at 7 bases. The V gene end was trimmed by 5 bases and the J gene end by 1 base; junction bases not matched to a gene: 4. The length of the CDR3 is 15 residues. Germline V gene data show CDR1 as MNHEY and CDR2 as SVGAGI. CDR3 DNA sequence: TGTGCCAGCAGTCACGGGGACAGGAACACCGGGGAGCTGTTTTTT. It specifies CASSHGDRNTGELFF.

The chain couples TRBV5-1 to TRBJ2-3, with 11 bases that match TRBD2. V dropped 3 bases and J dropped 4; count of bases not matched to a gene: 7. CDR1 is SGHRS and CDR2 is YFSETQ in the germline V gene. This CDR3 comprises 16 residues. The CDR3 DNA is TGCGCCAGCAGCTCGGTAACTAGCGGGGGAGCAGATACGCAGTATTTT. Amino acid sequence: CASSSVTSGGADTQYF.

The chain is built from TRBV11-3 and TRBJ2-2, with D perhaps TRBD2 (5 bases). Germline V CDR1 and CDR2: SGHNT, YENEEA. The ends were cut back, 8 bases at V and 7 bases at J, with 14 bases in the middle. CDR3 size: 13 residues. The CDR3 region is CASSQRTFGELFF. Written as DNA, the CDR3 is TGTGCCAGCTCCCAGCGGACGTTCGGGGAGCTGTTTTTT. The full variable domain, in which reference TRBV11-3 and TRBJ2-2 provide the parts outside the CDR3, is EAGVVQSPRYKIIEKKQPVAFWCNPISGHNTLYWYLQNLGQGPELLIRYENEEAVDDSQLPKDRFSAERLKGVDSTLKIQPAELGDSAVYLCASSQRTFGELFFGEGSRLTVL.

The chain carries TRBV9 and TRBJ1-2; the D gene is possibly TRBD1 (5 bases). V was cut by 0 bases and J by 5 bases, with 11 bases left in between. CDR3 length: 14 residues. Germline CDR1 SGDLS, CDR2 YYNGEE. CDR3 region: CASSVDRKGYGYTF. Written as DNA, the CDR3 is TGTGCCAGCAGCGTAGACAGGAAAGGGTATGGCTACACCTTC.

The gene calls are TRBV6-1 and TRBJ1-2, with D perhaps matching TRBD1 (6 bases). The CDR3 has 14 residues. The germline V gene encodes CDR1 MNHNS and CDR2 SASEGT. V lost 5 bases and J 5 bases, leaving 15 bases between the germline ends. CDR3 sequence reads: CASSRTDWQYGYTF. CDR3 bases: TGTGCCAGCAGTAGGACAGATTGGCAATATGGCTACACCTTC.

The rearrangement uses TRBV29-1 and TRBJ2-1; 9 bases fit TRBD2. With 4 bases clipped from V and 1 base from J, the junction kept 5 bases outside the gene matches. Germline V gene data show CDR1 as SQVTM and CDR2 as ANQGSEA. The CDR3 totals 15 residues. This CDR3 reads CSVGRAGGSYNEQFF. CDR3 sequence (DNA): TGCAGCGTTGGAAGAGCGGGGGGTTCCTACAATGAGCAGTTCTTC.

CDR3 amino acids: CASSSAVFGTDTQYF. The CDR3 DNA reads TGTGCCAGCAGTTCCGCCGTATTTGGCACAGATACGCAGTATTTT. The chain uses TRBV27 and TRBJ2-3; no reliable D call. With 4 bases removed from V and 1 base from J, the gap between germline ends came to 12 bases. This CDR3 region has 15 residues. Germline CDR1 is MNHEY and CDR2 is SMNVEV (reference sequence).

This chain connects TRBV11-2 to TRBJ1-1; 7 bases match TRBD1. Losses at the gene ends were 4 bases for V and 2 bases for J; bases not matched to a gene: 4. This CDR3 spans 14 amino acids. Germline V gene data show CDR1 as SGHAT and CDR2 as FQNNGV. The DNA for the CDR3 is TGTGCCAGCAGCTATGACAGGGTCAACACTGAAGCTTTCTTT. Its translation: CASSYDRVNTEAFF.

The DNA of the CDR3 is TGTGCCAGCAGTTACGGGGGCAGGAGGGATGAGCAGTTCTTC. Amino acids: CASSYGGRRDEQFF. This sequence joins TRBV6-6 and TRBJ2-1, with D perhaps TRBD1 or TRBD2 (6 bases each). The germline CDR1 and CDR2 sequences are MNHNY and SVGAGI (reference sequence). With 2 bases removed from V and 8 bases from J, the gap between germline ends came to 13 bases. The CDR3 consists of 14 residues.

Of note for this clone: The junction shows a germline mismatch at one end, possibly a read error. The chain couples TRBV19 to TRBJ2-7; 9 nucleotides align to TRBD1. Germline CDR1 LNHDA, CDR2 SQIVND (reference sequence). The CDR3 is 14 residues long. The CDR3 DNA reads TGTGCCAGTAGTATGGCCCCCGGGACAGGGTCGGACATCTTC. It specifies CASSMAPGTGSDIF.

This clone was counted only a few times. The CDR3 bases are TGTGCCAGCACTGTCACCGGGACGTCAAGAGTCGAGCAGTACTTC. Translating gives CASTVTGTSRVEQYF. J is TRBJ2-7 and V is TRBV2, with D perhaps assigned TRBD1 or TRBD2 (5 bases each). The CDR3 contains 15 residues. V was clipped by 7 bases and J by 6 bases, with 22 bases between them. Looked up from germline, CDR1 is SNHLY and CDR2 is FYNNEI.

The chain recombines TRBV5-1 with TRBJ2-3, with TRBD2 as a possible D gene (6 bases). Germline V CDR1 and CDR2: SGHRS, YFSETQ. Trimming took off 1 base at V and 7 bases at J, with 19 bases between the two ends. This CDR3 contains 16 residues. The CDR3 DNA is TGCGCCAGCAGCTTGAGGCTCGGGGCGGGGACCCATACGCAGTATTTT. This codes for CASSLRLGAGTHTQYF.

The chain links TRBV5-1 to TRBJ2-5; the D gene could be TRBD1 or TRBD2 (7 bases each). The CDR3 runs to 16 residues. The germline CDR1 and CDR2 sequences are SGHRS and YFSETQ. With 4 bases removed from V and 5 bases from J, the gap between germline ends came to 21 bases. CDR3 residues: CASSPGYRQGGETQYF. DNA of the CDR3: TGCGCCAGCAGCCCAGGCTACCGACAGGGAGGGGAGACCCAGTACTTC.

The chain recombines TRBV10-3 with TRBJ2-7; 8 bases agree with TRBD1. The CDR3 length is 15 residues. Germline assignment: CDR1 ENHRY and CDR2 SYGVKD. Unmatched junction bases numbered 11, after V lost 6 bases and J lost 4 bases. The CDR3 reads CAISYPGQENYEQYF. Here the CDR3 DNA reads TGTGCCATCAGCTACCCGGGACAGGAAAATTACGAGCAGTACTTC.

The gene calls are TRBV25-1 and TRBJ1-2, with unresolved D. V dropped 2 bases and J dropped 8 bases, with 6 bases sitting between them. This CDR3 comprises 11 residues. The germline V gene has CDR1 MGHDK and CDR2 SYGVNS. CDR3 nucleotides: TGTGCCAGCAGTGAACTGGCGGGCTACACCTTC. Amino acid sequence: CASSELAGYTF.

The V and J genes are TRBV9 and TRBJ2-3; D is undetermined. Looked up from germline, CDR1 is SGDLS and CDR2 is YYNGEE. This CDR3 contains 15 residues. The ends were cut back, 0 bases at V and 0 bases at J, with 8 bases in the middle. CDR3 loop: CASSVEQRSTDTQYF. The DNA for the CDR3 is TGTGCCAGCAGCGTAGAGCAGAGAAGCACAGATACGCAGTATTTT.